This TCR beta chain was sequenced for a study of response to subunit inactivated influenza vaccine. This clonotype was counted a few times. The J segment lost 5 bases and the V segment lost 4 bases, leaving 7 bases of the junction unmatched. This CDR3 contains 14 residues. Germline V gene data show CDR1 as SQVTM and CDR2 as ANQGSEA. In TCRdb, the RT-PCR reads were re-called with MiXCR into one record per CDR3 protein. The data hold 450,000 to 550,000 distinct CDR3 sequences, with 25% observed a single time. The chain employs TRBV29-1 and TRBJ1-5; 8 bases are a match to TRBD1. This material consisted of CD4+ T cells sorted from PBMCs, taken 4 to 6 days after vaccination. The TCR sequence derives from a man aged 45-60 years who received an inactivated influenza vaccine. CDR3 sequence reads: CSVASGGFDQPQHF. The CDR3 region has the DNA TGCAGCGTTGCATCAGGGGGCTTCGATCAGCCCCAGCATTTT.